This T cell receptor beta chain is from a study of cytotoxic CD8 clonotypes in ibrutinib-treated CLL. Points from the study as a whole: Clonality showed a rise at ibrutinib response that reversed toward baseline at progression. A difference in sampling times existed between sustained-remission and progressing patients.

Produced via immunoSEQ multiplex PCR; TCRdb's table is partial and in-frame only. Altogether some 50,000 clones are present, 57% being singletons, with the ten largest covering 25% to 30%. Germline loops: CDR1 SGHAT, CDR2 FQNNGV. The length of the CDR3 is 15 residues. The J segment lost 4 bases and the V segment lost 5 bases, leaving 5 bases of the junction unmatched. Notes on this clone: The target antigen is unknown.

The J gene is TRBJ2-5, the V gene TRBV11-2, with 12 bases that match TRBD1. Sequences were derived from PBMCs, sampled after 24 months of ibrutinib treatment. The sequence came from a human donor with chronic lymphocytic leukemia. The CDR3 region is CASSPGQGATETQYF. The CDR3, as DNA: TGTGCCAGCAGCCCGGGACAGGGGGCAACAGAGACCCAGTACTTC.